A single sample gave rise to the 18 T cell receptor beta chains below, sequenced in a study of beta chain features in type 1 diabetes. Expressed TCRB transcripts were sequenced because the isolated RNA had all been reverse transcribed beforehand. The table came from immunoSEQ multiplex PCR; TCRdb's copy has only in-frame clones and leaves some out. The sample yields about 410,000 clones, around 13% seen once. The sequencing input was naive CD4+ T cells from blood. The receptors were gathered from a man aged 25 to 45 in good health.

The genes are TRBV7-9 and TRBJ1-4; D gene ambiguous. Germline V lookup: CDR1 SEHNR, CDR2 FQNEAQ (reference sequence). V was pared by 1 base and J by 4 bases, with 10 bases between. The CDR3 has 15 amino acids. The DNA for the CDR3 is TGTGCCAGCAGCTTAGAGGCCCGGAATAATGAAAAACTGTTTTTT. Residues: CASSLEARNNEKLFF.

This clone was found a few times. The chain has TRBV5-1 and TRBJ2-7, with 8 bases identical to TRBD2. CDR3 length: 14 residues. V trimming: 4 bases; J trimming: 2 bases; junction bases outside the gene matches: 5. CDR1 is SGHRS, CDR2 YFSETQ, per germline. The CDR3 DNA reads as TGCGCCAGCAGCACCAGCGGGGGCACCTACGAGCAGTACTTC. Protein sequence: CASSTSGGTYEQYF.

This clone has a handful of counts. The chain employs TRBV30 and TRBJ1-1; 9 bases agree with TRBD1. The V segment lost 3 bases and the J segment 6 bases; nucleotides outside the gene matches: 14. This CDR3 has 16 amino acids. Per germline, CDR1 GTSNPN and CDR2 SVGIG (reference sequence). The CDR3 here is CAWSGNLPGQGSEAFF. CDR3 in DNA: TGTGCCTGGAGCGGAAATCTACCGGGACAGGGTTCTGAAGCTTTCTTT. Full variable domain (rest looked up from reference TRBV30 and TRBJ1-1): SQTIHQWPATLVQPVGSPLSLECTVEGTSNPNLYWYRQAAGRGLQLLFYSVGIGQISSEVPQNLSASRPQDRQFILSSKKLLLSDSGFYLCAWSGNLPGQGSEAFFGQGTRLTVV.

The chain joins TRBV7-9 to TRBJ2-1, with 10 bases matching TRBD1. V trimming: 4 bases; J trimming: 8 bases; junction bases outside the gene matches: 5. Germline CDR1 reads SEHNR; CDR2 reads FQNEAQ (reference sequence). CDR3 size: 14 residues. The CDR3 protein is CASSSLGQGDEQFF. CDR3 nucleotide sequence: TGTGCCAGCAGCTCCCTAGGACAGGGGGATGAGCAGTTCTTC.

The sample holds a few counts of this clone. The CDR3 region has the DNA TGTGCCAGCAGCGATTGGGACAGGGGTGTCAACGAGCAGTACTTC. Its translation is CASSDWDRGVNEQYF. V usage is TRBV7-9 and J usage is TRBJ2-7; 10 bases are a match to TRBD1. The J segment lost 5 bases and the V segment lost 5 bases, leaving 9 bases of the junction unmatched. The CDR3 totals 15 residues. The germline CDR1 and CDR2 sequences are SEHNR and FQNEAQ (reference sequence). The full variable domain, its missing parts supplied by reference TRBV7-9 and TRBJ2-7, is DTGVSQNPRHKITKRGQNVTFRCDPISEHNRLYWYRQTLGQGPEFLTYFQNEAQLEKSRLLSDRFSAERPKGSFSTLEIQRTEQGDSAMYLCASSDWDRGVNEQYFGPGTRLTVT.

There are a few counts of this clone. The gene calls are TRBV2 and TRBJ2-5; D is possibly TRBD2 (6 bases). The CDR3 is 15 residues long. Trimming shortened V by 6 bases and J by 2 bases, and 16 bases separated the two germline ends. CDR1 SNHLY and CDR2 FYNNEI come from the germline V gene. The CDR3 DNA follows: TGTGCCAGCAGAGTCTCGCGGGGAGGTCAAGAGACCCAGTACTTC. Amino acids: CASRVSRGGQETQYF.

This clone was counted between two and nine times. V is TRBV5-1 and J is TRBJ2-3, with 8 bases identical to TRBD2. Germline CDR1 reads SGHRS; CDR2 reads YFSETQ. The CDR3 contains 13 residues. V lost 0 bases and J lost 14; bases outside the gene matches: 8. The chain's CDR3 is CASSLGFGLASYF. As DNA, the CDR3 is TGCGCCAGCAGCTTGGGGTTTGGACTAGCATCGTATTTT.

This clone was seen a few times. The rearrangement uses TRBV4-3 and TRBJ2-7; D perhaps matches TRBD1 (6 bases). V was shortened by 0 bases and J by 3 bases, with 9 bases between the two germline ends. This CDR3 is 14 amino acids long. Germline V CDR1 and CDR2: LGHNA, YSLEER. The CDR3: CASSQDTGYYEQYF. The CDR3 DNA reads as TGCGCCAGCAGCCAAGATACAGGGTACTACGAGCAGTACTTC.

This chain uses TRBV7-6 with TRBJ2-7, with a weak D call TRBD1 (5 bases). CDR3 size: 14 residues. Germline CDR1 reads SGHVS; CDR2 reads FNYEAQ. Trimming cost V 3 bases and J 1 base, with 10 bases left between them. The CDR3 protein is CASSFIQESYEQYF. DNA for the CDR3: TGTGCCAGCAGCTTTATACAGGAGTCCTACGAGCAGTACTTC.

In this sample, this clone turned up a few times. This sequence joins TRBV9 and TRBJ2-1; TRBD2 agrees at 9 bases. Germline-derived CDR1 and CDR2 are SGDLS and YYNGEE. V trimming: 4 bases; J trimming: 6 bases; junction bases outside the gene matches: 8. The CDR3 contains 15 residues. The DNA of the CDR3 is TGTGCCAGCAGCTTTAGCGGGAGCGGGTTCAATGAGCAGTTCTTC. This sequence encodes CASSFSGSGFNEQFF.

This clone has just a few counts. The chain combines TRBV28 with TRBJ2-2; D might be TRBD2 (5 bases). Trimming removed 1 base at V and 5 bases at J, with 20 bases between. Germline-derived CDR1 and CDR2 are MDHEN and SYDVKM. CDR3 size: 18 residues. This CDR3 is CASSLSSEGVLVTGELFF. CDR3 in DNA: TGTGCCAGCAGTTTATCGAGCGAGGGAGTGCTGGTAACCGGGGAGCTGTTTTTT.

This CDR3 is CASSESGVELHEQFF. The CDR3, as DNA: TGTGCCAGCAGTGAATCTGGAGTGGAGCTGCATGAGCAGTTCTTC. The chain employs TRBV25-1 and TRBJ2-1, with no clear D. Trimming pared 1 base from V and 8 bases from J, leaving 15 bases between. The CDR3 extends over 15 amino acids. The germline gives CDR1 MGHDK, CDR2 SYGVNS.

This clone turned up a few times. The J gene is TRBJ2-7, the V gene TRBV7-2; perhaps TRBD1 as D (6 bases). Germline loops: CDR1 SGHTA, CDR2 FQGNSA. This CDR3 is built from 18 residues. V lost 2 bases to trimming and J lost 3 bases, with 23 bases between them. The CDR3 reads CASSLRPGVARRYYEQYF. The DNA of the CDR3 is TGTGCCAGCAGCTTACGTCCAGGGGTTGCACGGCGCTACTACGAGCAGTACTTC.

This clone has just a few counts. The chain uses TRBV29-1 and TRBJ1-2; 7 positions match TRBD1. V gave up 6 bases and J gave up 6 bases; unmatched junction bases: 10. CDR3 size: 13 residues. CDR1 and CDR2 (germline): SQVTM, ANQGSEA. CDR3 DNA sequence: TGCAGCGTCAGGGCGACAGGGCGACATGGCTACACCTTC. Residues: CSVRATGRHGYTF. The entire variable domain, with the rest obtained from reference TRBV29-1 and TRBJ1-2, is as follows: SAVISQKPSRDICQRGTSLTIQCQVDSQVTMMFWYRQQPGQSLTLIATANQGSEATYESGFVIDKFPISRPNLTFSTLTVSNMSPEDSSIYLCSVRATGRHGYTFGSGTRLTVV.

This chain joins TRBV11-2 and TRBJ2-1; D perhaps matches TRBD2 (5 bases). V dropped 5 bases and J dropped 0 bases, with 14 bases sitting between them. This CDR3 comprises 16 residues. CDR1 and CDR2 from the germline V gene are SGHAT and FQNNGV. The CDR3 region is CASSTGRTSSYNEQFF. The DNA for the CDR3 is TGTGCCAGCAGCACCGGACGTACTAGCTCCTACAATGAGCAGTTCTTC.

CDR3 coding DNA: TGTGCCAGCAGTGAAACCGAAAAACTGTTTTTT. Residues: CASSETEKLFF. The J gene is TRBJ1-4, the V gene TRBV25-1; D gene unclear. This CDR3 is built from 11 residues. V dropped 2 bases and J dropped 8 bases, with 3 bases sitting between them. Germline values: CDR1 MGHDK, CDR2 SYGVNS. The full variable domain, completed using reference TRBV25-1 and TRBJ1-4, is EADIYQTPRYLVIGTGKKITLECSQTMGHDKMYWYQQDPGMELHLIHYSYGVNSTEKGDLSSESTVSRIRTEHFPLTLESARPSHTSQYLCASSETEKLFFGSGTQLSVL.

V gene TRBV7-9 combines with J gene TRBJ2-5, with 9 bases identical to TRBD2. Germline assignment: CDR1 SEHNR and CDR2 FQNEAQ (reference sequence). The CDR3 is 16 residues long. V was pared by 1 base and J by 1 base, with 4 bases of the junction left unmatched. The CDR3 region is CASSLDSLAGQETQYF. CDR3 nucleotide sequence: TGTGCCAGCAGCTTAGATTCACTAGCGGGCCAAGAGACCCAGTACTTC.

This clone turned up a few times. The chain carries TRBV12-5 and TRBJ1-1; the D is unclear. The length of the CDR3 is 15 residues. V lost 0 bases and J 5 bases, leaving 13 bases between the germline ends. Germline V lookup: CDR1 LGHNT, CDR2 FRNRAP. The CDR3 loop reads CASGLVNSFGTEAFF. CDR3 DNA: TGTGCTAGTGGTTTGGTAAACTCTTTCGGAACTGAAGCTTTCTTT.